This T cell receptor beta chain came from a study of CD8+ T cells in alopecia areata. Study-wide background: The drug, oral tofacitinib, was given to treated patients at 5 to 10 mg twice daily.

There are 15 residues in the CDR3. Germline V gene lookup returns CDR1 ENHRY and CDR2 SYGVKD. J was trimmed by 4 bases and V by 11 bases; bases with no gene match: 7. As the sequencing template, cDNA was produced by extracting RNA and reverse transcribing it. The repertoire was sequenced with immunoSEQ multiplex PCR; TCRdb's copy has only in-frame clones and lacks some. The sample contains 200,000 to 250,000 clones, around 65% of which appear only once. The study, taken as a whole, reports: Alopecia totalis/universalis scalp especially showed more expanded CD8+ clones than normal scalp. Numerous expanded lesional clones remained in scalp and blood during tofacitinib.

With respect to this clone: Its antigen is not known.

Treatment: oral pan-JAK inhibitor, 5-10 mg twice daily. Sample: CD4+ T cells sorted from blood, taken at week 4, from a patient treated with tofacitinib. The TCR originated in a human donor with alopecia areata. The chain uses TRBV10-3 and TRBJ2-3; 15 bases fit TRBD2. The CDR3 DNA reads TGTGCCTCCAGTAGGACTAGCGGGGGGGCAGATACGCAGTATTTT. Translated, it gives CASSRTSGGADTQYF.